These T cell receptor beta chains were read from a single sample in a study of shared clonotypes between healthy human individuals. The assay was immunoSEQ multiplex PCR, and TCRdb's table has in-frame clones only and misses some. The sample records roughly 1,500,000 clones, 95% to 99% being singletons. Sequenced: naive CD4+ T cells sorted from blood. The receptors were sampled from a man aged 30 to 45 in good health. The CDR3 runs from the conserved cysteine through the conserved F or W. D genes are given only for firm matches. Clone size appears in some rows only: once, few, many, or a class for an expanded clone.

j_call	d_call	v_call	clone_size	cdr3_aa	cdr3_nt
TRBJ2-3	NA	TRBV7-7	NA	CASSPGQLGTDTQYF	TGTGCTAGCAGCCCCGGCCAGCTGGGCACAGATACGCAGTATTTT
TRBJ1-3	NA	TRBV18	NA	CASSPPGHLLSGNTIYF	TGTGCCAGCTCACCACCAGGACACTTGCTCTCTGGAAACACCATATATTTT
TRBJ1-2	NA	TRBV7-9	NA	CASSPPANLKGYTF	TGTGCCAGCAGCCCCCCGGCGAACCTAAAAGGCTACACCTTC
TRBJ1-2	NA	TRBV19	once	CASSLATANYGYTF	TGTGCCAGTAGTCTTGCGACAGCTAACTATGGCTACACCTTC
TRBJ2-6	TRBD1	TRBV19	NA	CASSIQGATGANVLTF	TGTGCCAGTAGTATACAGGGGGCGACCGGGGCCAACGTCCTGACTTTC
TRBJ2-7	NA	TRBV6-6	once	CASSYGGLATYEQYF	TGTGCCAGCAGTTACGGGGGGCTAGCGACCTACGAGCAGTACTTC
TRBJ2-7	NA	TRBV9	once	CASSVASVGYEQYF	TGTGCCAGCAGCGTAGCTAGCGTGGGCTACGAGCAGTACTTC
TRBJ2-1	TRBD2	TRBV4-2	NA	CASSLVSGRAVNEQFF	TGTGCCAGCAGCTTGGTGAGCGGGAGGGCCGTCAATGAGCAGTTCTTC
TRBJ2-3	NA	TRBV9	NA	CASSVNGATDTQYF	TGTGCCAGCAGCGTCAACGGAGCCACAGATACGCAGTATTTT
TRBJ2-3	NA	TRBV5-1	NA	CASSLVSADTQYF	TGCGCCAGCAGCTTGGTCTCGGCAGATACGCAGTATTTT
TRBJ1-3	NA	TRBV2	NA	CASSPGVSGNTIYF	TGTGCCAGCAGCCCAGGGGTCTCTGGAAACACCATATATTTT
TRBJ1-1	NA	TRBV4-1	NA	CASRTARMTDSNMNTEAFF	TGCGCCAGCAGAACGGCCCGGATGACCGACTCAAACATGAACACTGAAGCTTTCTTT
TRBJ2-5	TRBD1	TRBV5-4	NA	CASSAGQALETQYF	TGTGCCAGCAGCGCGGGACAGGCACTAGAGACCCAGTACTTC
TRBJ1-1	TRBD1	TRBV5-1	NA	CASSLAGGPMNTEAFF	TGCGCCAGCAGCTTGGCAGGGGGGCCGATGAACACTGAAGCTTTCTTT
TRBJ2-5	NA	TRBV29-1	NA	CSVGHSFLSQYF	TGCAGCGTTGGACACTCATTTTTATCCCAGTACTTC
TRBJ1-3	NA	TRBV4-1	once	CASSQGGFGVGNTIYF	TGCGCCAGCAGCCAAGGGGGCTTTGGGGTCGGAAACACCATATATTTT
TRBJ2-5	TRBD2	TRBV9	NA	CASSTGLAAVYQETQYF	TGTGCCAGCAGCACCGGACTAGCGGCTGTGTACCAAGAGACCCAGTACTTC
TRBJ1-1	NA	TRBV11-2	NA	CASSLALWGARGEAFF	TGTGCCAGCAGCTTAGCCCTATGGGGGGCCAGGGGTGAAGCTTTCTTT
TRBJ1-1	NA	TRBV18	NA	CASSPKNTEAFF	TGTGCCAGCTCACCGAAGAACACTGAAGCTTTCTTT
TRBJ1-3	NA	TRBV30	NA	CAWSVGGGGPGNTIYF	TGTGCCTGGAGTGTGGGTGGAGGAGGGCCTGGAAACACCATATATTTT
TRBJ2-7	NA	TRBV7-9	NA	CASSRGFSGEQYF	TGTGCCAGCAGCCGTGGGTTTTCGGGCGAGCAGTACTTC
TRBJ2-1	NA	TRBV29-1	once	CSVENLIRPGGGSYNEQFF	TGCAGCGTTGAAAACCTTATTAGACCTGGCGGAGGCTCCTACAATGAGCAGTTCTTC
TRBJ1-3	TRBD1	TRBV5-4	NA	CASSLEGARRGNTIYF	TGTGCCAGCAGCCTGGAGGGGGCAAGGCGAGGAAACACCATATATTTT
TRBJ2-4	TRBD2	TRBV18	NA	CASSSSSGRGDTNIQYF	TGTGCCAGCTCATCGTCTAGCGGGAGGGGGGACACAAACATTCAGTACTTC
TRBJ2-1	NA	TRBV9	NA	CASSVGGDPRFNEQFF	TGTGCCAGCAGCGTAGGGGGGGACCCTCGGTTTAATGAGCAGTTCTTC
TRBJ2-1	TRBD2	TRBV19	NA	CASSPKRGYNEQFF	TGTGCCAGTAGTCCCAAGCGGGGTTACAATGAGCAGTTCTTC
TRBJ2-2	TRBD1	TRBV28	NA	CASSRDRVPGELFF	TGTGCCAGCAGTAGAGACAGGGTCCCCGGGGAGCTGTTTTTT